This record covers a single T cell receptor (beta chain). The table lists this clonotype with a few counts. Its antigen is currently not known. Within one base of it there is no much larger clone, and no base qualities were kept. This record comes from a study of blood T cells in healthy people across ages (dated by TCRdb to between 2014 and 2017). Regarding the study in general: In model experiments, template switching captured roughly one uniquely barcoded TCR beta cDNA molecule for every two T cells. The study measured age-related changes in TCR beta repertoire diversity using deep sequencing normalized with unique cDNA molecular identifiers. Four age groups were formed from the donors: young (average 16 years), middle-aged (approximately 40), aged (under 70) and long-lived (around 80). To avoid experimental bias, donors of different ages were randomly spread across the sequencing lanes. For two donors (one aged 18 to 29 and one aged 80 or older), the study analyzed two additional independent replicas of 1 million unique cDNA reads from the same blood draw.

Library method: 5' RACE. Sequencing was performed on an Illumina HiSeq 2500. A second PCR of roughly 7 to 12 cycles was performed with a sample-barcoded 5' primer and a J-beta primer mix. A unique molecular identifier was introduced onto each TCR beta cDNA molecule by a template-switch 5' adaptor carrying 12 random nucleotides. Each sample yielded at least 2.5 million CDR3-containing paired-end reads. First-strand cDNA was synthesized from all RNA with the Mint cDNA synthesis kit, primed by a TRBC-specific oligonucleotide. Following uracil-DNA glycosylase treatment, a first 18-cycle PCR with universal primers M1SS and BC2_uni_R was performed on all cDNA. Concerning the study's data processing: For normalization, 1 million high-quality reads, each with a distinct molecular identifier, were randomly selected from each sample. Instead of being binned into consensus sequences, reads with shared molecular identifiers were discarded. MiTCR, set to a Q25 quality threshold and the strictest error-elimination algorithm, was used for CDR3 identification, clonotype clustering and error correction. A nonparametric unseen species model with Euler transformation was used to estimate a lower bound on total TCR beta diversity. TCRdb applied fastp at Q25 and MiXCR to the public reads, then kept only in-frame beta chains. Here each entry gathers all rows of one CDR3 protein and keeps the most common genes and DNA. What appears here as the V and J calls and clone size reflects TCRdb's work, not the paper's. In this sample the table shows about 720,000 distinct CDR3 sequences, about 20% of which occur a single time. The biggest ten clones account for 20% to 25% of the sample.

The CDR3 contains 15 residues, cysteine and phenylalanine counted. The CDR3 DNA has 45 bases and is translated from base 1. Via the germline V gene, CDR1 is SGHAT and CDR2 FQNNGV. At the junction V is shortened by 4 bases and J by 4 bases, with 15 bases in between. Donors were 39 systemically healthy Caucasian individuals from Russia aged 6 to 90 years. About 9.8 milliliters of peripheral blood were drawn from each donor into EDTA-treated Vacutainer tubes. Ficoll-Paque density-gradient centrifugation was used to isolate PBMCs, with at least 6.5 million per sample. Trizol reagent was used to extract total RNA from PBMCs, with at least 5.5 micrograms per sample. For every donor, an aliquot of PBMCs went through flow cytometry to measure the percentages of naive CD45RAhigh/CD27high T cells. Broad study findings and their caveats: As age increased, observed TCR beta diversity per million T cells dropped in a roughly linear way, and a significant reduction was already evident by age roughly 40. Because donor CMV infection status was unknown, age-related changes in expanded clonotypes were potentially confounded. Conclusive comparison of naive and antigen-experienced compartments was prevented by the profiling of bulk unsorted PBMCs. Compared with the aged group, the long-lived group had more naive CD4+ T cells, fewer expanded clones and increased TCR diversity, suggesting age selection. Estimates of total diversity based on one million sequenced T cells were regarded as lower bounds and as underestimates. There was a strong correlation between observed TCR beta diversity and the percentage of naive T cells measured by flow cytometry.

In this chain, TRBV11-2 is recombined with TRBJ2-3, and perhaps TRBD2 as D gene, on 6 matching bases. The origin of this receptor is a man between 65 and 80 years old in good health. The sample was blood. The CDR3 reads CASSSRGGIADTQYF. The sequenced DNA is TGTGCCAGCAGCTCCCGCGGAGGGATTGCAGATACGCAGTATTTT.